This paragraph covers one T cell receptor beta chain sequence. This sample was taken from a study of blood T cell repertoires in COVID-19. Study-level background: The cDNA or gDNA used as material had been derived from T cells, B-cell-depleted T cells, or PBMCs.

This CDR3 region has 15 residues. Trimming shortened V by 7 bases and J by 4 bases, and 19 bases separated the two germline ends. Germline CDR1 and CDR2: LNHDA and SQIVND (reference sequence). Using immunoSEQ multiplex PCR, the repertoire was profiled, and TCRdb retains in-frame clones only, with some absent. The sample yields 230,000 or so clones, 90% seen once. This clonotype was sampled from a woman between 55 and 75 years old with COVID-19, enrolled during active disease. The V call is TRBV19, the J call TRBJ1-2; tentatively, D is TRBD1 (6 bases). The sample taken for sequencing was peripheral blood. The CDR3 DNA is TGTGCCAGTAACGACCGTCGGGGGGGCGGCTATGGCTACACCTTC. Amino acid sequence: CASNDRRGGGYGYTF.